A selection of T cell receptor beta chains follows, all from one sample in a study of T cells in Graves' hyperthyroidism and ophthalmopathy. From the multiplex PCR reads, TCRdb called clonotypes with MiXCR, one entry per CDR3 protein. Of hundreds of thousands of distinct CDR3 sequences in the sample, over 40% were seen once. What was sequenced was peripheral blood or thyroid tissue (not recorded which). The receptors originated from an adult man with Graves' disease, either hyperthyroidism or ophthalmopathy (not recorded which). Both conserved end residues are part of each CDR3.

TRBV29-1	CSVVGASGRAKPYEQYF
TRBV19	CASSYSGQGVGDTEAFF
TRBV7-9	CASSFWEDQPQHF
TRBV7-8	CASSSAAGLYSYNSPLHF
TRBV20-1	CSARDGTSGETQYF
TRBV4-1	CASSQGQGARGYTF
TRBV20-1	CSVSPGTNYGYTF
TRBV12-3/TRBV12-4	CASSPERETQYF
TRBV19	CASSIQGAAEAFF
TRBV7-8	CASSYERAAQGSPLHF
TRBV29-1	CSVESPWGETQYF
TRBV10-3	CAINEGSGNTGELFF
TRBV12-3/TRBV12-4	CASSYSQGFGYGYTF
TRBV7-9	CASSPVLGDNVLTF
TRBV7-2	CASSLEGTGSNYGYTF
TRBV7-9	CASSLGVRTDTQYF
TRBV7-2	CASSLGHSEKLFF
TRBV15	CATSRDRDLLGEQYF
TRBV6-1	CASSKEQNTEAFF
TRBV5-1	CASSSATGHQETQYF
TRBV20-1	CSARIASDTEAFF
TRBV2	CASRATGVETGELFF
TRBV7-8	CASSLFREAFF
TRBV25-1	CASSESGSPKGETQYF
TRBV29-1	CSWTGFQPQHF
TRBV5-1	CASSGQGLSGNTIYF
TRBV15	CATSREPETQYF
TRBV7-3	CASSLMAANTEAFF
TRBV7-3	CASSQGDGKNYEQYF
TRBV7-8	CASSYLAGRPREGEQYF
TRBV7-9	CASSLRDSDEQYF
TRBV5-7	CASSQTGLNEKLFF
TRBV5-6	CASSLLLELNTEAFF
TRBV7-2	CASSQGVASGGKEETQYF
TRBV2	CASSTPQGWDTEAFF
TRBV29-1	CSVGAAGPEAFF
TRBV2	CASSEALLQGADQPQHF